The next 24 T cell receptor beta chains were all read from a single sample in a study of CD4 and CD8 cells across lung adenocarcinoma regions. TCRdb used MiXCR to reprocess the PCR reads, holding one entry per CDR3 protein. The data show tens of thousands of distinct CDR3 sequences, with around 52% seen just once and about a fifth held by the top ten. Source material: CD4+ T cells from the center of a lung tumor. The receptors originated from a male donor with lung adenocarcinoma. The CD4 and CD8 labels of this study may be unreliable.

A few counts support this clonotype. This sequence joins TRBV14 and TRBJ2-1; 7 bases align to TRBD2. TRBJ2-7 matches the DNA end more closely, so the J call is doubtful. This CDR3 is built from 14 residues. The germline V gene encodes CDR1 SGHDN and CDR2 FVKESK. The CDR3 reads CASSPRTRVLEQYF. The CDR3 DNA reads as TGTGCCAGCAGCCCGAGGACTAGGGTCCTCGAGCAGTACTTC.

By sample share, this clonotype is large. The CDR3 protein is CASRPDSSSYNEQFF. CDR3 in DNA: TGTGCCAGCAGGCCCGACTCGAGCTCCTACAATGAGCAGTTCTTC. The V call is TRBV6-1, the J call TRBJ2-1; no clear D gene. Deletions cut 6 bases from V and 0 bases from J, with 12 bases between. Germline assignment: CDR1 MNHNS and CDR2 SASEGT. This CDR3 contains 15 residues.

This clonotype appeared once. The chain is built from TRBV15 and TRBJ2-1, with 11 bases that match TRBD2. The CDR3 runs to 17 residues. The V gene end was trimmed by 0 bases and the J gene end by 7 bases; junction bases not matched to a gene: 8. Germline V lookup: CDR1 LNHNV, CDR2 YYDKDF (reference sequence). The CDR3 DNA sequence: TGTGCCACCAGCAGAGATAGCGGACTAGCGGGTACAAATGAGCAGTTCTTC. It codes for CATSRDSGLAGTNEQFF. The full variable domain, completed using reference TRBV15 and TRBJ2-1, is DAMVIQNPRYQVTQFGKPVTLSCSQTLNHNVMYWYQQKSSQAPKLLFHYYDKDFNNEADTPDNFQSRRPNTSFCFLDIRSPGLGDTAMYLCATSRDSGLAGTNEQFFGPGTRLTVL.

As to this clonotype: The germline gene is not matched at one end of the junction; a read error may be the cause. The chain recombines TRBV6-1 with TRBJ2-3; maybe TRBD2 (5 bases). The CDR3 is 13 residues long. Germline lookup yields CDR1 MNHNS and CDR2 SASEGT. The CDR3 nucleotides read TGTGCCAGCAGTGCTGGGAGCAGCGATAAGCAGTTCTTT. Its protein is CASSAGSSDKQFF.

This chain links TRBV6-1 with TRBJ2-3; possibly TRBD2 for D (6 bases). The J call may be in error: the DNA end matches TRBJ2-1 better. CDR1 and CDR2 from the germline V gene are MNHNS and SASEGT. There are 13 residues in the CDR3. The CDR3 DNA follows: TGTGCCAGCATGGGATGGAGGGGTTATGAGCAGTTCTTC. Translated: CASMGWRGYEQFF.

Comment on this clonotype: The junction shows a germline mismatch at one end, possibly a read error. J is TRBJ2-1 and V is TRBV6-1; D may be TRBD1 or TRBD2 (5 bases each). CDR1 is MNHNS and CDR2 is SASEGT in the germline V gene. The CDR3 covers 13 residues. The CDR3 reads CASQAGTTDEQYF. Written as DNA, the CDR3 is TGTGCCAGCCAGGCTGGGACCACCGATGAGCAGTACTTT.

The chain couples TRBV6-5 to TRBJ2-3; tentatively, D is TRBD2 (7 bases). Trimming removed 4 bases from V and 9 bases from J, with 29 bases in between. Germline V gene sequence: CDR1 MNHEY, CDR2 SVGAGI. This CDR3 region has 18 residues. In nucleotides, the CDR3 is TGTGCCAGCAGTTTTCCGGGGCTAGGGGGAGGGGCGATGGAGACGCAGTATTTT. Its protein product is CASSFPGLGGGAMETQYF.

In its sample, this clonotype was seen many times. The rearrangement uses TRBV27 and TRBJ2-5; 12 positions agree with TRBD2. This CDR3 has 17 amino acids. Trimming removed 6 bases from V and 2 bases from J; junction bases left unmatched: 10. Per the germline V gene, CDR1 is MNHEY and CDR2 is SMNVEV (reference sequence). In nucleotides, the CDR3 is TGTGCCAGCAGAAGACTAGCGGGAGATCCCTTACAAGAGACCCAGTACTTC. It codes for CASRRLAGDPLQETQYF.

The chain is built from TRBV7-3 and TRBJ2-3; 7 bases agree with TRBD2. Germline loops: CDR1 SGHTA, CDR2 FQGTGA. The CDR3 runs 17 residues. The junction had 23 bases not matched to a gene; V was cut back by 5 bases and J by 12 bases. The CDR3 DNA sequence: TGTGCCAGCAGCGTGGATGGAGGAGGACTAGACACAGAGACCCAGTATTTT. Translated: CASSVDGGGLDTETQYF.

This clonotype has ten or more counts. V usage is TRBV6-1 and J usage is TRBJ2-5, with 12 bases lining up with TRBD1. The end of the DNA is better explained by TRBJ2-7, so the J call may be wrong. This CDR3 has 15 residues. Germline CDR1 is MNHNS and CDR2 is SASEGT. The CDR3 DNA follows: TGTGCCAGCATCCCGGGACAGGGGGCGACCTACGAGCAGTACTTC. Translating it yields CASIPGQGATYEQYF.

The chain has TRBV6-5 and TRBJ1-2; a weak D match, TRBD1 (6 bases). CDR3 length: 15 amino acids. V was cut by 2 bases and J by 2 bases, with 12 bases left in between. Germline V gives CDR1 MNHEY, CDR2 SVGAGI. The CDR3: CASSYTTGTNYGYTF. In nucleotides, the CDR3 is TGTGCCAGCAGTTACACAACCGGGACAAACTATGGCTACACCTTC.

A remark on this clonotype: One end of the junction varies from germline; a read error may be responsible. CDR3 residues: CASSRGPGGRYPDTQYF. Written as DNA, the CDR3 is TGTGCCAGCAGTAGGGGGCCCGGGGGCCGTTACCCAGATACCCAGTACTTT. This chain uses TRBV6-1 with TRBJ2-3, with D possibly being TRBD1 (7 bases). Germline V gene sequence: CDR1 MNHNS, CDR2 SASEGT. This CDR3 region has 17 residues.

Note on this clonotype: Relative to the germline gene, one junction end is altered; a read error may explain this. The V and J genes are TRBV27 and TRBJ2-3; D possibly uses TRBD1 or TRBD2 (5 bases each). This CDR3 is 14 amino acids long. Germline V gene lookup returns CDR1 MNHEY and CDR2 SMNVEV (reference sequence). The CDR3 loop reads CAGSGAGNTETQYF. As DNA, the CDR3 is TGTGCGGGGAGTGGGGCCGGGAACACAGAGACGCAGTACTTT.

V gene TRBV3-1 combines with J gene TRBJ2-4, with D hard to call. The CDR3 is 13 residues long. Trimming shortened V by 1 base and J by 5 bases, and 6 bases separated the two germline ends. From germline, CDR1 is LGHDT and CDR2 YNNKEL (reference sequence). CDR3 residues: CASSQAIENIQYF. CDR3 bases: TGTGCCAGCAGCCAAGCGATAGAAAACATTCAGTACTTC.

This clonotype rates as medium-sized. The chain carries TRBV10-3 and TRBJ2-1; 8 nucleotides align to TRBD1. J gave up 3 bases and V 7 bases, and 11 bases lay outside the gene matches. Germline assignment: CDR1 ENHRY and CDR2 SYGVKD. This CDR3 is built from 16 residues. The CDR3 reads CAITGAPGQDYNEQFF. The DNA of the CDR3 is TGTGCCATCACCGGGGCCCCGGGACAGGACTACAATGAGCAGTTCTTC.

This clonotype was seen more than once but under ten times. This chain connects TRBV27 to TRBJ2-5; 16 nucleotides align to TRBD2. This CDR3 is 19 amino acids long. Germline values: CDR1 MNHEY, CDR2 SMNVEV (reference sequence). After removal of 0 bases from V and 5 bases from J, the junction contained 9 bases not matched to a gene. The DNA of the CDR3 is TGTGCCAGCAGTTTATCGATTGGGACTAGCGGGAGGGCCCGGGAGACCCAGTACTTC. Translation: CASSLSIGTSGRARETQYF.

Regarding this clonotype: The DNA is omitted, as the CDR3 cannot be located on it reliably, and the CDR3 follows TCRdb's listing. The CDR3 sequence: CASQAFGTGSTGALYF. The chain carries TRBV27 and TRBJ2-2; the tabulated D call, TRBD2, remains unverified against the DNA. The germline V gene encodes CDR1 MNHEY and CDR2 SMNVEV (reference sequence). With termini counted, the CDR3 has 16 amino acids.

CDR3 sequence reads: CASSRRTGLAGQETQYF. The CDR3 DNA is TGTGCCAGCAGTCGACGTACGGGACTAGCGGGCCAAGAGACCCAGTACTTC. The genes are TRBV6-1 and TRBJ2-1, with 12 bases that match TRBD2. The assigned J gene may be wrong: the sequence end matches TRBJ2-5 better. The CDR3 sequence is 17 residues long. Per the germline V gene, CDR1 is MNHNS and CDR2 is SASEGT.

The rearrangement joins TRBV7-2 to TRBJ2-1; possible D gene TRBD1, 5 bases. The CDR3 sequence is 15 residues long. CDR1 and CDR2 from the germline V gene are SGHTA and FQGNSA. The V and J ends lost 0 bases and 13 bases respectively, with 19 bases between them. The DNA of the CDR3 is TGTGCCAGCAGCTTAGCGGGGCGGTCCCAAGAGACCCAGTTCTTC. It translates to CASSLAGRSQETQFF.

The chain joins TRBV7-6 to TRBJ2-1; 8 bases are shared with TRBD1. Trimming cost V 10 bases and J 13 bases; bases outside gene matches: 21. This CDR3 has 15 amino acids. Germline lookup yields CDR1 SGHVS and CDR2 FNYEAQ. The CDR3 sequence: CATRRRTGWFETQFF. The CDR3 DNA reads as TGTGCCACCCGCCGGAGGACAGGGTGGTTTGAGACCCAGTTCTTC.

This CDR3 is CACSVPGLWAKNTQYF. The CDR3 DNA is TGTGCGTGCAGTGTCCCGGGGCTGTGGGCCAAAAATACTCAGTACTTC. The gene calls are TRBV27 and TRBJ2-4; D possibly uses TRBD1 or TRBD2 (5 bases each). Germline V gene lookup returns CDR1 MNHEY and CDR2 SMNVEV (reference sequence). This CDR3 spans 16 amino acids.

The chain recombines TRBV14 with TRBJ1-6; TRBD1 might be the D (5 bases). Germline V gives CDR1 SGHDN, CDR2 FVKESK. V shed 2 bases and J shed 5 bases, with 10 bases lying between them. The CDR3 totals 15 residues. CDR3 sequence: CASSQTDTNNSPLHF. DNA of the CDR3: TGTGCCAGCAGCCAAACGGACACTAATAATTCACCCCTCCACTTT.

This chain connects TRBV4-1 to TRBJ2-5; the D gene is possibly TRBD1 (6 bases). The CDR3 length is 15 residues. The germline gives CDR1 MGHRA, CDR2 YSYEKL. V was trimmed by 0 bases and J by 2 bases, leaving 10 bases between them. The CDR3 DNA reads as TGCGCCAGCAGCCAAGAAGGGGGACAACAAGAGACCCAGTACTTC. This translates into CASSQEGGQQETQYF.

By its share, this clonotype is large (0.1 to 1%). V is TRBV6-1 and J is TRBJ2-1; D is undetermined. The CDR3 extends over 13 amino acids. Trimming removed 3 bases at V and 12 bases at J, with 15 bases between. The germline V gene encodes CDR1 MNHNS and CDR2 SASEGT. For the CDR3, the DNA is TGTGCCAGCAGTGATGCTAGGCGGAGTGGGCAGTTCTTC. Its protein is CASSDARRSGQFF.